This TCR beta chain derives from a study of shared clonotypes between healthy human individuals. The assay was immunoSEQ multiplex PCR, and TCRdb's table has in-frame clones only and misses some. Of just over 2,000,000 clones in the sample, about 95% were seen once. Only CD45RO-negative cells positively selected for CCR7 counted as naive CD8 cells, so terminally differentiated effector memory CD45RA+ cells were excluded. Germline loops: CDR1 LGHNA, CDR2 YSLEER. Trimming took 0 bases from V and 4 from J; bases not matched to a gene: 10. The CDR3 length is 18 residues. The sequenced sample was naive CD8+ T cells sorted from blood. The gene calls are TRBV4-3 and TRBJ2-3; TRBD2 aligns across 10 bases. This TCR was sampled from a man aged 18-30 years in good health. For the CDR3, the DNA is TGCGCCAGCAGCCAAGATCGGCTAGCGGGAGATTGGGCAGATACGCAGTATTTT. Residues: CASSQDRLAGDWADTQYF.